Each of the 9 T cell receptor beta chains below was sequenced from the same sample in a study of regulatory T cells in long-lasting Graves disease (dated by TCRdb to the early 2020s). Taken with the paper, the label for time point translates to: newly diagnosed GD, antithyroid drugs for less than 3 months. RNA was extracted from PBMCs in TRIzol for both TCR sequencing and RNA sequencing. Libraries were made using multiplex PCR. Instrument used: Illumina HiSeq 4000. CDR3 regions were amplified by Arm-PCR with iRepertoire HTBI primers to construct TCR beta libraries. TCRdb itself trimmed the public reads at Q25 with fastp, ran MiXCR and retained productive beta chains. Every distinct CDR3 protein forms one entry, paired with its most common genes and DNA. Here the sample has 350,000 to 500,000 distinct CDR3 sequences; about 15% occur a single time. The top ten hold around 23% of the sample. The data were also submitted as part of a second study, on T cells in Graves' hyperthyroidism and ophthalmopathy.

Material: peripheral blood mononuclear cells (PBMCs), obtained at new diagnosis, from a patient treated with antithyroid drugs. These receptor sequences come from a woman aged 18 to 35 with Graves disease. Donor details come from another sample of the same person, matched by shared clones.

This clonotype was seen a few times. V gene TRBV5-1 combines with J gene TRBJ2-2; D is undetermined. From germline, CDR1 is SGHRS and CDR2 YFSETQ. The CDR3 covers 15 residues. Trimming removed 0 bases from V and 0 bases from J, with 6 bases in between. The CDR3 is CASSLEVANTGELFF. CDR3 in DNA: TGCGCCAGCAGCTTGGAAGTCGCGAACACCGGGGAGCTGTTTTTT. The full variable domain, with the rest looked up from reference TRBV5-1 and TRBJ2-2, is KAGVTQTPRYLIKTRGQQVTLSCSPISGHRSVSWYQQTPGQGLQFLFEYFSETQRNKGNFPGRFSGRQFSNSRSEMNVSTLELGDSALYLCASSLEVANTGELFFGEGSRLTVL.

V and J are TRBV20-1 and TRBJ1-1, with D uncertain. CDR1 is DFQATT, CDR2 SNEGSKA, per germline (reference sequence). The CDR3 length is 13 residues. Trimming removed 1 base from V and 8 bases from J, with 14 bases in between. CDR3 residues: CSARARPLREAFF. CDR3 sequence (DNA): TGCAGTGCTAGAGCCCGACCGCTGAGGGAAGCTTTCTTT.

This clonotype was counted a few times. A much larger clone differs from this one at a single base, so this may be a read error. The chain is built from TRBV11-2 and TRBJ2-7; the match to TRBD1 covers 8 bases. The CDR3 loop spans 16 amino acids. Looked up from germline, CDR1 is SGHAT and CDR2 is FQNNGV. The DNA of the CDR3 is TGTGCCAGCAGCTTAGGGGTCCGGGACAGGTCTTACGGGCAGTACTTC. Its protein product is CASSLGVRDRSYGQYF.

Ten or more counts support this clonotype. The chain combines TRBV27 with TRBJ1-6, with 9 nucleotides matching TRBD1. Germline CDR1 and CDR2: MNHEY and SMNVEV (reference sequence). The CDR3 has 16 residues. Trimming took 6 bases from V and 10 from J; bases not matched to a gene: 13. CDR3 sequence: CASRFSLGTGSSPLHF. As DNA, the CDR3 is TGTGCCAGCAGATTCTCCCTTGGGACAGGGTCATCACCCCTCCACTTT.

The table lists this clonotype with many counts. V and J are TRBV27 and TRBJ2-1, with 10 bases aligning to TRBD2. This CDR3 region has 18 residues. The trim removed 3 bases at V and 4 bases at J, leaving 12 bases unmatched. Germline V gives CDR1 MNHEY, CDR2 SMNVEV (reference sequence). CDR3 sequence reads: CASSFLHLSGREYNEQFF. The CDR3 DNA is TGTGCCAGCAGTTTCCTCCACTTGAGCGGGAGGGAGTACAATGAGCAGTTCTTC.

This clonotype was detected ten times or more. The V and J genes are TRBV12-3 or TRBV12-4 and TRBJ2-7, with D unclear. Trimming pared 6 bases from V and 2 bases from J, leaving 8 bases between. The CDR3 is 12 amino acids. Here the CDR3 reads CASSPRPYEQYF. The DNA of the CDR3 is TGTGCCAGCAGCCCCCGTCCCTACGAGCAGTACTTC.

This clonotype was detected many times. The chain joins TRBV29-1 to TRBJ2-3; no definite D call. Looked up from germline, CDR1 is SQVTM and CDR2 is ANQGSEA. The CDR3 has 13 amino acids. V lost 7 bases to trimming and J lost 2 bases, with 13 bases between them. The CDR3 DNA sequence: TGCAGCGGCCGGGTCACGGACACAGATACGCAGTATTTT. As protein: CSGRVTDTDTQYF.

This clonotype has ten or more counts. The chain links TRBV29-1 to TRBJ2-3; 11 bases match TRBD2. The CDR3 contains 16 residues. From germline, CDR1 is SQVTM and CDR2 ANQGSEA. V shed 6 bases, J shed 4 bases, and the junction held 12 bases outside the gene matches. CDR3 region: CSVRGPLAGVADTQYF. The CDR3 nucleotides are TGCAGCGTCCGTGGACCACTAGCGGGAGTAGCAGATACGCAGTATTTT.

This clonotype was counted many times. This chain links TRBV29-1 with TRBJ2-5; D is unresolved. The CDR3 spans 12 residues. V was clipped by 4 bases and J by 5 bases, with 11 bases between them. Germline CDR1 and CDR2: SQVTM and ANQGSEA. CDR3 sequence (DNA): TGCAGCGTTGTGGGCTACGGGGAGACCCAGTACTTC. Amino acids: CSVVGYGETQYF.